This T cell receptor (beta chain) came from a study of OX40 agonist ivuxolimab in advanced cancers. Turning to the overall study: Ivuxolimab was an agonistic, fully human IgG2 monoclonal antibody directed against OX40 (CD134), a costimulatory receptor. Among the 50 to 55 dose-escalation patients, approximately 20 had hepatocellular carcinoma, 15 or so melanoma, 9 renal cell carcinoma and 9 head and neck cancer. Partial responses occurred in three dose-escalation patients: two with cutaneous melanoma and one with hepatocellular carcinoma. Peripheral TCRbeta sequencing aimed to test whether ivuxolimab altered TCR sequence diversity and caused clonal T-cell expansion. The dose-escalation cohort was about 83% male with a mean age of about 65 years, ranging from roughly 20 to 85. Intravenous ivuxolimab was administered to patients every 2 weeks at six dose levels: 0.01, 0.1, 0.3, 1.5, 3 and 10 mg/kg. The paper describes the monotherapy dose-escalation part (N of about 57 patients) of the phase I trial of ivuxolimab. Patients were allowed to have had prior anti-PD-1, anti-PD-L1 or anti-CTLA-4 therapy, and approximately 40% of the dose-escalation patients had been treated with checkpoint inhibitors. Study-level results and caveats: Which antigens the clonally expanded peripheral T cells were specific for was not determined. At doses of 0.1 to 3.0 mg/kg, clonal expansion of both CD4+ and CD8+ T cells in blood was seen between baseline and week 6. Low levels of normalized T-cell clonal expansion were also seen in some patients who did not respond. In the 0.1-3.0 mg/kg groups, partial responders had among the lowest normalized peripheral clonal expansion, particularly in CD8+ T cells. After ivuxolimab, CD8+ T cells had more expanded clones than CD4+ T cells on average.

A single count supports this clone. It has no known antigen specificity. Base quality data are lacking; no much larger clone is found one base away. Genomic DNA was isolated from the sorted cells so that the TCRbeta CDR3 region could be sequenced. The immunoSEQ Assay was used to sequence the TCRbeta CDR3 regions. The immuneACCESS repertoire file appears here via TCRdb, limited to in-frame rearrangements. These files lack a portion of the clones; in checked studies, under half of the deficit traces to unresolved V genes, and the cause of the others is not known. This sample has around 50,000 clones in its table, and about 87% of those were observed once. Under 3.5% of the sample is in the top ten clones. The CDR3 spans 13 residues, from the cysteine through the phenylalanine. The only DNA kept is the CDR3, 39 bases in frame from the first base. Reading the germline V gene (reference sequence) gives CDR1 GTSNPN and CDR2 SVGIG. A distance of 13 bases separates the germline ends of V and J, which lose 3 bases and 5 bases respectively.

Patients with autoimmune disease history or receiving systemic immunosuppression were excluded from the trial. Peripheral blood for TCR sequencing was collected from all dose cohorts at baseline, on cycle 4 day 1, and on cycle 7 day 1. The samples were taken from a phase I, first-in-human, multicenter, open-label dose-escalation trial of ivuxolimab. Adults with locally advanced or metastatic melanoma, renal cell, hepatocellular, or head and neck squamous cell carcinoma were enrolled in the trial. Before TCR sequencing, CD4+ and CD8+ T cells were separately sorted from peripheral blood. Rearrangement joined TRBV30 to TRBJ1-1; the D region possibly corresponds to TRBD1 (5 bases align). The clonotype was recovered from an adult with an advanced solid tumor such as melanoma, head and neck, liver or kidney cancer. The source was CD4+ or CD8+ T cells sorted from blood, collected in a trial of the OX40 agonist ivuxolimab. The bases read TGTGCCTGGAGGTGGCAGGGAGGAACTGAAGCTTTCTTT. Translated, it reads CAWRWQGGTEAFF.